What follows are 8 T cell receptor beta chains derived from one specimen sequenced in a study of OX40 agonist ivuxolimab in advanced cancers. Produced via immunoSEQ multiplex PCR; TCRdb's table is partial and in-frame only. This sample has 81,000 or so clones; less than 95% occur once, and the top ten carry 8.4%. Sample: CD4+ or CD8+ T cells sorted from blood, taken in a trial of the OX40 agonist ivuxolimab. Receptor source: an adult with an advanced solid tumor such as melanoma, head and neck, liver or kidney cancer.

V is TRBV30 and J is TRBJ1-6; no definite D call. Looked up from germline, CDR1 is GTSNPN and CDR2 is SVGIG (reference sequence). This CDR3 contains 14 residues. The CDR3 bases are TGTGGACTAAGCCTAATCCTCCGTAATTCACCCCTCCACTTT. Translation: CGLSLILRNSPLHF.

The chain recombines TRBV9 with TRBJ2-6; D possibly corresponds to TRBD2 (6 bases). V dropped 4 bases and J dropped 4 bases, with 12 bases sitting between them. Germline V lookup: CDR1 SGDLS, CDR2 YYNGEE. The CDR3 sequence is 15 residues long. CDR3 region: CASSTSRPGANVLTF. The DNA for the CDR3 is TGTGCCAGCAGCACTAGCCGACCGGGGGCCAACGTCCTGACTTTC. Using reference TRBV9 and TRBJ2-6 for the parts outside the CDR3, the full variable domain is DSGVTQTPKHLITATGQRVTLRCSPRSGDLSVYWYQQSLDQGLQFLIQYYNGEERAKGNILERFSAQQFPDLHSELNLSSLELGDSALYFCASSTSRPGANVLTFGAGSRLTVL.

The chain joins TRBV11-2 to TRBJ2-7; D perhaps matches TRBD1 (6 bases). This CDR3 contains 15 residues. Germline CDR1 and CDR2: SGHAT and FQNNGV. With 1 base removed from V and 4 bases from J, the gap between germline ends came to 14 bases. CDR3 sequence reads: CASSLASGVIYEQYV. Here the CDR3 DNA reads TGTGCCAGCAGCTTAGCCTCAGGGGTAATATACGAGCAGTACGTC.

The V gene is TRBV27, the J gene TRBJ2-7, with no clear D. The CDR3 is 13 amino acids. Trimming cost V 4 bases and J 6 bases, with 13 bases left between them. CDR1 and CDR2 from the germline V gene are MNHEY and SMNVEV (reference sequence). CDR3 region: CASSWATSFEQYF. CDR3 coding DNA: TGTGCCAGCAGTTGGGCAACCTCTTTCGAGCAGTACTTC.

This sequence joins TRBV5-1 and TRBJ1-3; TRBD1 aligns across 8 bases. Germline CDR1 reads SGHRS; CDR2 reads YFSETQ. The length of the CDR3 is 15 residues. J was trimmed by 2 bases and V by 3 bases; bases with no gene match: 4. CDR3 in DNA: TGCGCCAGCAGCTCGACAGGGGTAACTGGAAACACCATATATTTT. Its protein product is CASSSTGVTGNTIYF.

This clone was observed once. The J gene is TRBJ1-3, the V gene TRBV11-2, with D unclear. CDR3 length: 19 amino acids. V gave up 0 bases and J gave up 3 bases, with 21 bases separating them. In germline, CDR1 is SGHAT, CDR2 FQNNGV. CDR3 in amino acids: CASSLDISLRGVSGNTIYF. CDR3 in DNA: TGTGCCAGCAGCTTAGATATCTCGCTTCGGGGTGTGAGTGGAAACACCATATATTTT.

The chain couples TRBV28 to TRBJ2-1, with TRBD2 identical over 10 bases. The CDR3 spans 15 residues. Looked up from germline, CDR1 is MDHEN and CDR2 is SYDVKM. V gave up 5 bases and J gave up 6 bases; unmatched junction bases: 7. The CDR3 loop is CASSLLLAGFNEQFF. The CDR3 DNA is TGTGCCAGCAGTCTTTTACTAGCGGGATTCAATGAGCAGTTCTTC.

The chain combines TRBV28 with TRBJ1-5, with D maybe TRBD1 (5 bases). Trimming stripped 2 bases from V and 7 bases from J, with 15 bases between. The CDR3 is 15 residues long. CDR1 is MDHEN, CDR2 SYDVKM, per germline. The CDR3 loop reads CASSLDSSGGQPQHF. The CDR3 DNA reads TGTGCCAGCAGTTTAGACAGTTCGGGGGGACAGCCCCAGCATTTT.